This T cell receptor (beta chain) was documented in a study of CD8 T cells in Susac syndrome. Study background: Each patient with Susac syndrome, at the time of blood draw, was therapy-naive, on corticosteroids, or on intravenous immunoglobulin alone.

Germline V gives CDR1 SEHNR, CDR2 FQNEAQ (reference sequence). There are 13 residues in the CDR3. V was trimmed by 2 bases and J by 0 bases, leaving 4 bases between them. It was with random hexamers that roughly 0.45 to 1 ug RNA was reverse transcribed. The method of amplification for TCR beta CDR3 was immunoSEQ multiplex PCR, covering 54 Vbeta and 13 Jbeta. TCRdb reprocessed the immunoSEQ multiplex PCR reads with MiXCR, giving one entry per CDR3 protein. This table has approximately 74,000 distinct CDR3 sequences, about 93% appearing once. Worth noting for this clonotype: Its target is not known.

Study conclusions and caveats: A relatively small number of individuals underwent TCR sequencing and HLA analysis.

This sequence originates from a human donor with Susac syndrome. V and J are TRBV7-9 and TRBJ2-5; D is ambiguous. The sequencing sample was made of CD8+ T cells from PBMCs. The CDR3 DNA is TGTGCCAGCAGCTTACGGAACCAAGAGACCCAGTACTTC. The encoded protein is CASSLRNQETQYF.